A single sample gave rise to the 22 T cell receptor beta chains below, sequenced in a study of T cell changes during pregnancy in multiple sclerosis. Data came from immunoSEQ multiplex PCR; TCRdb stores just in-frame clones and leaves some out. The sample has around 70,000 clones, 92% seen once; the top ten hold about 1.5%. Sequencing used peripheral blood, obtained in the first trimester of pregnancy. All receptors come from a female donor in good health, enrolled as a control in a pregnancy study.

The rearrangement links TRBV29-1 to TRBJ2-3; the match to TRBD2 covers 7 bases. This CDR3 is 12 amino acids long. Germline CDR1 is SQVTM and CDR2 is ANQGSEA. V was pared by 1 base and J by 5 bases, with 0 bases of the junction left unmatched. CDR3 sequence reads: CSVEGGGDTQYF. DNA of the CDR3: TGCAGCGTTGAAGGGGGGGGAGATACGCAGTATTTT.

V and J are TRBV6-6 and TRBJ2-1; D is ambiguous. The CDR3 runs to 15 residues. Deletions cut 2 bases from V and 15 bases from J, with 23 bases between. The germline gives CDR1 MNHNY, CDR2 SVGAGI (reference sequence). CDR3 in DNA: TGTGCCAGCAGTTACAATGGATCCCCGGAGATGCTACCGTTCTTC. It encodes CASSYNGSPEMLPFF.

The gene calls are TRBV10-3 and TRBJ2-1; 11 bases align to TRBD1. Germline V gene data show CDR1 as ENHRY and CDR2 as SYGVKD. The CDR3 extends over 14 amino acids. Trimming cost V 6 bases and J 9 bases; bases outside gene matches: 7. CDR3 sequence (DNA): TGTGCCATCAGGAAGGGACAGGGGGTGGGTGAGCAGTTCTTC. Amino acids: CAIRKGQGVGEQFF.

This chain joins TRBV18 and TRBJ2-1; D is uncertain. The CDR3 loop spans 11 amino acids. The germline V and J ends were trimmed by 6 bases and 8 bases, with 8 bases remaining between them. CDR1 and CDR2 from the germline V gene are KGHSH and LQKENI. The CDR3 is CASSTSDEQFF. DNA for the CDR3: TGTGCCAGCTCCACATCAGATGAGCAGTTCTTC.

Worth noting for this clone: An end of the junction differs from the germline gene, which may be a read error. The CDR3 protein is CASSYGTGSSNEQFF. CDR3 sequence (DNA): TGTGCCAGCAGTTACGGGACAGGGTCCTCCAATGAGCAGTTCTTC. The genes are TRBV6-5 and TRBJ2-1; 9 bases line up with TRBD1. The CDR3 runs 15 residues. Per the germline V gene, CDR1 is MNHEY and CDR2 is SVGAGI.

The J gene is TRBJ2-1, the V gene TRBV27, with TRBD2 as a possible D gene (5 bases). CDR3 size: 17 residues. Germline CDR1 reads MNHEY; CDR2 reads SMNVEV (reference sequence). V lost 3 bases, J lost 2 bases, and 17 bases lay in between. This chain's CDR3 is CASSFWVVSSPYNEQFF. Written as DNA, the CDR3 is TGTGCCAGCAGTTTTTGGGTAGTTTCTAGCCCCTACAATGAGCAGTTCTTC.

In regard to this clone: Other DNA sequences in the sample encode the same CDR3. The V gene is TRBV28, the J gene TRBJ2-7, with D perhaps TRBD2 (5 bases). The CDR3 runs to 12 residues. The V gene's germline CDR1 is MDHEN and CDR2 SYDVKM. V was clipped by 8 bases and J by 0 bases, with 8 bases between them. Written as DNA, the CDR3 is TGTGCCAGCCGAGGGAGCTCCTACGAGCAGTACTTC. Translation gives CASRGSSYEQYF.

CDR3 coding DNA: TGTGCCAGCAGCTTGGAAACGGGTACTAACTATGGCTACACCTTC. Translating it yields CASSLETGTNYGYTF. The chain uses TRBV5-5 and TRBJ1-2; no firm D call. The ends were cut back, 0 bases at V and 0 bases at J, with 9 bases in the middle. CDR3 size: 15 residues. Germline V gene data show CDR1 as SGHKS and CDR2 as YYEKEE (reference sequence).

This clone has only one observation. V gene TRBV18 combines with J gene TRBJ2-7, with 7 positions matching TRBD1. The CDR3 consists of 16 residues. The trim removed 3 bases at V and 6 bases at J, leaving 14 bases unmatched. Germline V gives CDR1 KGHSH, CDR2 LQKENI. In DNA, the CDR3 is TGTGCCAGCTCACCGATCAGGGACAGTCTACCGTCCGAGCAGTACTTC. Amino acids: CASSPIRDSLPSEQYF.

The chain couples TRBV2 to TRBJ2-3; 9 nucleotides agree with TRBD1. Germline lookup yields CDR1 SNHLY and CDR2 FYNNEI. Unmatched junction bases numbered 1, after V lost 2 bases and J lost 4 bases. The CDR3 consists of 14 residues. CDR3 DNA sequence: TGTGCCAGCAGTGAAACAGGGGGCGCAGATACGCAGTATTTT. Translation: CASSETGGADTQYF. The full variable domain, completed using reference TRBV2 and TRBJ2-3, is EPEVTQTPSHQVTQMGQEVILRCVPISNHLYFYWYRQILGQKVEFLVSFYNNEISEKSEIFDDQFSVERPDGSNFTLKIRSTKLEDSAMYFCASSETGGADTQYFGPGTRLTVL.

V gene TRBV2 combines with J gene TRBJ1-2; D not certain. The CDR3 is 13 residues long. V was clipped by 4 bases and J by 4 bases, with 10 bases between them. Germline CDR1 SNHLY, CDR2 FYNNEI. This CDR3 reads CASSGVPSYGYTF. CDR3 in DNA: TGTGCCAGCAGTGGGGTTCCTAGCTATGGCTACACCTTC.

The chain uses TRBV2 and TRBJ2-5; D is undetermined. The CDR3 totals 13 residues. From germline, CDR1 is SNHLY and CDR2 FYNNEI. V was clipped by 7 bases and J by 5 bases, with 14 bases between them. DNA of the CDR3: TGTGCCAGCAAGAGGTCCGGTCACGAGACCCAGTACTTC. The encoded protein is CASKRSGHETQYF.

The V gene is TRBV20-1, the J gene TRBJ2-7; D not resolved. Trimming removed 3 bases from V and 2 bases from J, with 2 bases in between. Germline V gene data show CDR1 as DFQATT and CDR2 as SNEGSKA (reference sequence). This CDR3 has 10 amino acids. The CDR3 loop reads CSASTYEQYF. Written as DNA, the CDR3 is TGCAGTGCTAGTACCTACGAGCAGTACTTC.

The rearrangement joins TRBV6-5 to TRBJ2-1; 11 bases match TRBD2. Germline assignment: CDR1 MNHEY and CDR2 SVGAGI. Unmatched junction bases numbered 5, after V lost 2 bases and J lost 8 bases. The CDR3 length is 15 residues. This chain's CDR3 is CASSYALAGGYEQFF. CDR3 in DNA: TGTGCCAGCAGTTACGCTCTAGCGGGAGGATATGAGCAGTTCTTC.

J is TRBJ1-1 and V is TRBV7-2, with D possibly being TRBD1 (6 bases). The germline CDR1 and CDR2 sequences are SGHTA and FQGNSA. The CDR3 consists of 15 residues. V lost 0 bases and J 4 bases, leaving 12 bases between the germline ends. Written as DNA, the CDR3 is TGTGCCAGCAGCTTAGCGCTGGGGGCTAGCACTGAAGCTTTCTTT. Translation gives CASSLALGASTEAFF.

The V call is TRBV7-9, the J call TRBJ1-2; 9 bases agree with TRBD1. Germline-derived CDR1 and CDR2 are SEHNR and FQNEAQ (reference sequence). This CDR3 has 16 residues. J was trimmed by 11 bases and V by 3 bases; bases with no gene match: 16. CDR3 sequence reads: CASSFGTGMLFSSYTF. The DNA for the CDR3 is TGTGCCAGCAGCTTTGGGACAGGGATGCTCTTTTCGAGTTACACCTTC.

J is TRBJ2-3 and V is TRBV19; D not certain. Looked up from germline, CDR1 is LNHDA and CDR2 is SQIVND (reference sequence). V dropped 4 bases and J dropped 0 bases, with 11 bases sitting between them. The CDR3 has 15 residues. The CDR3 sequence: CASSNETPSTDTQYF. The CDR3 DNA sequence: TGTGCCAGTAGTAATGAGACACCTAGCACAGATACGCAGTATTTT.

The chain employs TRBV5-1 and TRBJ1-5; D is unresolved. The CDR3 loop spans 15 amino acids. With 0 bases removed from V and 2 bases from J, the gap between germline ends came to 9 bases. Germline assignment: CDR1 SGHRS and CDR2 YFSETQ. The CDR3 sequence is CASSLGPEGNQPQHF. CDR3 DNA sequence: TGCGCCAGCAGCTTGGGCCCGGAGGGCAATCAGCCCCAGCATTTT. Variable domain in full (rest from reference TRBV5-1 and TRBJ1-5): KAGVTQTPRYLIKTRGQQVTLSCSPISGHRSVSWYQQTPGQGLQFLFEYFSETQRNKGNFPGRFSGRQFSNSRSEMNVSTLELGDSALYLCASSLGPEGNQPQHFGDGTRLSIL.

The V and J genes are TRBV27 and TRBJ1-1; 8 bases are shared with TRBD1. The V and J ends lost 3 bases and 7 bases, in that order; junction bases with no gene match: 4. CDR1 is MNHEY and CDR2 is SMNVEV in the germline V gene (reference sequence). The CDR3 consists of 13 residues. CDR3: CASSFGTGREAFF. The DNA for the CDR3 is TGTGCCAGCAGTTTTGGGACAGGTCGTGAAGCTTTCTTT.

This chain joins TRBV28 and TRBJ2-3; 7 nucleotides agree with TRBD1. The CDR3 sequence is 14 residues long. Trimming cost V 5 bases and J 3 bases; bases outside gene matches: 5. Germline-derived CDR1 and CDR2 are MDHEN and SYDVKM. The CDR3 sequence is CASSNDRATDTQYF. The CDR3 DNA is TGTGCCAGCAGTAACGACAGGGCAACAGATACGCAGTATTTT.

The CDR3 bases are TGTGCCAGCAGTGAACAAAACACTGAAGCTTTCTTT. Translation gives CASSEQNTEAFF. This chain joins TRBV2 and TRBJ1-1; D is uncertain. V gave up 2 bases and J gave up 2 bases, with 3 bases separating them. The germline CDR1 and CDR2 sequences are SNHLY and FYNNEI. The CDR3 contains 12 residues.

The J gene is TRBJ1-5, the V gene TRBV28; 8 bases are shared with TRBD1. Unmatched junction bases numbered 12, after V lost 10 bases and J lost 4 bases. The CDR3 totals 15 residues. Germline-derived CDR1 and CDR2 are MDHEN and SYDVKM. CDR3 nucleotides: TGTGCCACTTACGGTACTGACAGGGGAAATCAGCCCCAGCATTTT. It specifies CATYGTDRGNQPQHF.